This T cell receptor beta chain was recovered during a study of blood T cell repertoires in COVID-19. Study information: COVID-19 samples from acute and convalescent phases originated in the United States, Italy and Spain. The cDNA or gDNA used as material had been derived from T cells, B-cell-depleted T cells, or PBMCs.

This clone was counted a single time. Enrollment of patients from Seattle took place during active infection, with longitudinal follow-up. Per the original data handling: Amplification from reference gene primers served as the basis for estimated nucleated cell counts. The table came from immunoSEQ multiplex PCR; TCRdb's copy has only in-frame clones and leaves some out. V, J and clone size are taken as reported in that table, and D and trimming were inferred from the DNA itself. The data show hundreds of thousands of clones, around 92% seen once. Unmatched junction bases numbered 5, after V lost 5 bases and J lost 4 bases. This CDR3 is 15 amino acids long. Germline V gene data show CDR1 as MNHEY and CDR2 as SVGAGI.

V and J are TRBV6-5 and TRBJ1-5; the match to TRBD1 covers 10 bases. The receptor's source is a woman aged 30 to 39 with COVID-19, enrolled during active disease. The sample consisted of peripheral blood. CDR3 protein: CASSPWTGGNQPQHF. DNA for the CDR3: TGTGCCAGCAGTCCGTGGACAGGGGGGAATCAGCCCCAGCATTTT.